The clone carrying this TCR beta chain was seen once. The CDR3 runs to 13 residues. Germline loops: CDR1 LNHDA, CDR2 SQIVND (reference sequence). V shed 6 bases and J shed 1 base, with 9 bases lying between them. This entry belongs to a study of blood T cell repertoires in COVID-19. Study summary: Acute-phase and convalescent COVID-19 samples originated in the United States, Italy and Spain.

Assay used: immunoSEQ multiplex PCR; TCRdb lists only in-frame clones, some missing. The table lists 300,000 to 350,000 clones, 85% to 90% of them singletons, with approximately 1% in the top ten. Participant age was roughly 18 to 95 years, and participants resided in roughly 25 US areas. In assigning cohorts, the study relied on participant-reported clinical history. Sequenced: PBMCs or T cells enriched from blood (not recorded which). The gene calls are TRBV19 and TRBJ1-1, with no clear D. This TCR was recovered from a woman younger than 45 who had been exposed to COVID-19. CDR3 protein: CASRTQENTEAFF. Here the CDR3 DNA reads TGTGCCAGTAGGACGCAGGAGAACACTGAAGCTTTCTTT.